Included here is one T cell receptor (beta chain) sequence, with context. The antigen is not known. V gave up 5 bases and J gave up 7 bases; unmatched junction bases: 8. CDR3 length: 13 amino acids. The V gene's germline CDR1 is SGHKS and CDR2 YYEKEE (reference sequence). The data were produced by immunoSEQ multiplex PCR, yet TCRdb's version contains in-frame clones alone and is incomplete. The sample shows roughly 48,000 clones, roughly 76% of them seen only once. The data belong to a study of radiotherapy plus CTLA-4 blockade in lung cancer. General study results and limits: In blood, early T cell clone dynamics reportedly predicted response best, together with interferon-beta. An expansion of tumor-derived TCR clones occurred in blood after radiotherapy plus ipilimumab.

Lung cancer patients with chemo-refractory metastatic non-small-cell disease were given focal radiation plus CTLA-4 blockade with ipilimumab. The TCR originated in a human donor with non-small cell lung cancer who had stable disease on radiotherapy plus ipilimumab. Specimen: peripheral blood, collected from a patient treated with radiotherapy plus ipilimumab. V is TRBV5-5 and J is TRBJ1-1; 7 bases align to TRBD1. The CDR3 DNA follows: TGTGCCAGCAGGCTTACAGGGGCCGGTGAAGCTTTCTTT. Translating it yields CASRLTGAGEAFF.